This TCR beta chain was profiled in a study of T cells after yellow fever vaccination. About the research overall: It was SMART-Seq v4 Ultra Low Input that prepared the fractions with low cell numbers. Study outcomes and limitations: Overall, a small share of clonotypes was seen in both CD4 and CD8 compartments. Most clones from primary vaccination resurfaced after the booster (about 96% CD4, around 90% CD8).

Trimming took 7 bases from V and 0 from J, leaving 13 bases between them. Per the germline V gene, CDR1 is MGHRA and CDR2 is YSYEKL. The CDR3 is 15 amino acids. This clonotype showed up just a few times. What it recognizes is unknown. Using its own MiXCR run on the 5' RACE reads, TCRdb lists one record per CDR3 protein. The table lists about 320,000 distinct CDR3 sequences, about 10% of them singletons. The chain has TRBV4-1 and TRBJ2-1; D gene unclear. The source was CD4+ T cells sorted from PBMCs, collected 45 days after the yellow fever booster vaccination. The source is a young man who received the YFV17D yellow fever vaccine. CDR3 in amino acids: CASTPSQSSYNEQFF. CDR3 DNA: TGCGCCAGCACCCCAAGCCAAAGCTCCTACAATGAGCAGTTCTTC.